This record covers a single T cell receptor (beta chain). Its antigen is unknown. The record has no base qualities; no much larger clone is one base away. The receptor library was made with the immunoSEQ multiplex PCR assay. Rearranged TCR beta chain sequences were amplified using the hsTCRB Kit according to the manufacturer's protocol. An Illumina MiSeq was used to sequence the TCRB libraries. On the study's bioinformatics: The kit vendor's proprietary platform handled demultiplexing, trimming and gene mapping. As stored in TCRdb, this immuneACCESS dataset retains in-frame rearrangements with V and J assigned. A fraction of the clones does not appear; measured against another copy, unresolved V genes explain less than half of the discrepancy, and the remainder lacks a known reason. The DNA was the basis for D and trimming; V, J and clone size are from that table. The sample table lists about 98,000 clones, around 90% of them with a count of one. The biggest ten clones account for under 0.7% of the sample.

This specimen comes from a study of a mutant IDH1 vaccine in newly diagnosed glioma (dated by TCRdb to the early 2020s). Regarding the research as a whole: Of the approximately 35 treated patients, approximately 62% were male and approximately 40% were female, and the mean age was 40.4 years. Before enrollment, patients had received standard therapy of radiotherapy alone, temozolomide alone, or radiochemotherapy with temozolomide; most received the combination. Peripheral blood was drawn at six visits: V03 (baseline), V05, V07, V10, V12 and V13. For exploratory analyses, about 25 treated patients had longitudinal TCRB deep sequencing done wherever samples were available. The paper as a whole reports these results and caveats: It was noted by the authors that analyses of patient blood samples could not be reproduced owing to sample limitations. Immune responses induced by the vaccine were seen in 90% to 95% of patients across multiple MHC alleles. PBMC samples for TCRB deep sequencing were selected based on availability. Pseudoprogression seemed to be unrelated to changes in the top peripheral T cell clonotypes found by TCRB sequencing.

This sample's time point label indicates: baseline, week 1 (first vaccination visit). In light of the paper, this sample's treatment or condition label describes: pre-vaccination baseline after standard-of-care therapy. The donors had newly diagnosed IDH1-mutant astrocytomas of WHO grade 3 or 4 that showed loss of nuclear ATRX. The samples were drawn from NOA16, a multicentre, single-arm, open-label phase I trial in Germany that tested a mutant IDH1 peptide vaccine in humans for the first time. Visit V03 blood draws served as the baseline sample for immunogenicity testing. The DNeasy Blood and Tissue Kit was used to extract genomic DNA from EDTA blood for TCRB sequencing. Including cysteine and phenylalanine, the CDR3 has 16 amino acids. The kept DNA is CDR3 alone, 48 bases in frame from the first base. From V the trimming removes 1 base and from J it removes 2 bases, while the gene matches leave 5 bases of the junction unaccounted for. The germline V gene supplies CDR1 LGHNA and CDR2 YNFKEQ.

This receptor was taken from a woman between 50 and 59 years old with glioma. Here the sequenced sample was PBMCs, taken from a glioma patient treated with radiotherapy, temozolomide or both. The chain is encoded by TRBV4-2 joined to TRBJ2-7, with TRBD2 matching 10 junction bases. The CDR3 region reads CASSQGGTSGAYEQYF. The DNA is TGTGCCAGCAGCCAAGGTGGTACTAGCGGGGCCTACGAGCAGTACTTC.